This T cell receptor (beta chain) was obtained from a study of blood T cell repertoires in COVID-19. This clone has just one count. One junction end disagrees with the germline gene, perhaps due to a read error. The germline V gene encodes CDR1 SEHNR and CDR2 FQNEAQ (reference sequence). This CDR3 spans 14 amino acids. Measured with immunoSEQ multiplex PCR; TCRdb has only the in-frame clones, and not every one. The sample carries 150,000 to 200,000 clones, just over 85% recorded once. The clonotype was recovered from a man aged 50-59 years with active or convalescent COVID-19. The chain combines TRBV7-9 with TRBJ2-1; D not resolved. The sample comprised peripheral blood. CDR3 residues: CASSLTDLYDEQFF. CDR3 in DNA: TGTGCCAGCAGCCTGACTGACCTCTACGATGAGCAGTTCTTC.